This T cell receptor (beta chain) appears in the sequencing data of a study of blood T cell repertoires in COVID-19. On the study more broadly: COVID-19 samples collected from the United States, Italy and Spain covered acute and convalescent phases. Sources were T cells, B-cell-depleted T cells, or PBMCs; the material itself was cDNA or gDNA.

The germline V and J ends were trimmed by 5 bases and 10 bases, with 12 bases remaining between them. The CDR3 is 13 amino acids. As originally analysed: Estimates of nucleated cell counts were drawn from the amplification of reference gene primers. TCRdb's table, derived via immunoSEQ multiplex PCR, lists solely in-frame clones and lacks some. V, J and clone size reflect that table, while D and trimming were determined from the DNA. The sample shows 95,000 to 120,000 clones, around 84% of them seen only once. The sequence came from a human donor in a cohort sampled during active COVID-19. V usage is TRBV12-3 or TRBV12-4 and J usage is TRBJ1-6; possibly TRBD1 for D (5 bases). The sample comprised peripheral blood. The CDR3 spells CASSPGIGSPLHF. CDR3 DNA sequence: TGTGCCAGCAGTCCAGGGATTGGATCACCCCTCCACTTT.